The TCR beta chain described here comes from a study of memory CD4+ T cells and cytomegalovirus serostatus. Study overall: Of the healthy Belgian adults, roughly ten were CMV seropositive and approximately 24 seronegative.

In germline, CDR1 is SEHNR, CDR2 FQNEAQ (reference sequence). V was pared by 5 bases and J by 5 bases, with 10 bases between. The CDR3 is made up of 13 amino acids. Profiled with immunoSEQ multiplex PCR; TCRdb holds only in-frame clones, not every one. The sample consists of some 54,000 clones, 80% to 90% of them appearing once. Single viable CD3+CD4+CD8-CD45RO+ cells were sorted as the memory CD4+ T cells. The study, taken as a whole, reports: Suggested: most of the CMV-linked TCR signature lies in CD4+ memory cells. Repertoires predicted CMV serostatus with median bootstrapped AUC of 0.95. Each of fewer than 80 CMV-associated TCRbeta sequences occurred in one to five individuals.

Details on this clone: Its antigen remains unknown.

This receptor was taken from an adult in good health and CMV-seropositive. Material: memory CD4+ T cells from blood. The V call is TRBV7-9, the J call TRBJ1-5; D remains ambiguous. In DNA, the CDR3 is TGTGCCAGCAGCGTCCAGGCGGATCAGCCCCAGCATTTT. This sequence encodes CASSVQADQPQHF.